Listed below are T cell receptor beta chains from one sample, sequenced in a study of CD8 T cells in ankylosing spondylitis. TCRdb re-analysed the 5' RACE reads in MiXCR, keeping a single row per CDR3 protein. Among around 490,000 distinct CDR3 sequences listed, about 5.7% were seen once. The specimen sequenced was blood, either unsorted or a sorted T cell fraction (not recorded which). The receptors shown here come from a male donor with ankylosing spondylitis. CDR3s include the opening cysteine and the closing phenylalanine or tryptophan. Each record gives: CDR3 protein, CDR3 length, V gene, J gene.

CDR3: CASNLWGDYSNQPQHF
length: 16
V: TRBV28
J: TRBJ1-5

CDR3: CASSIQTGTEAFF
length: 13
V: TRBV7-2
J: TRBJ1-1

CDR3: CATRNSGYTDTQYF
length: 14
V: TRBV24-1
J: TRBJ2-3

CDR3: CASSLPGAVGYTF
length: 13
V: TRBV6-2/TRBV6-3
J: TRBJ1-2

CDR3: CATSDLQDPGETQYF
length: 15
V: TRBV24-1
J: TRBJ2-5

CDR3: CASSQVATSYEQYF
length: 14
V: TRBV4-2
J: TRBJ2-7

CDR3: CASTTLQGGSDTQYF
length: 15
V: TRBV11-1
J: TRBJ2-3

CDR3: CASSRWETDGGEQYF
length: 15
V: TRBV14
J: TRBJ2-7

CDR3: CASSQALAGELFF
length: 13
V: TRBV4-3
J: TRBJ2-2

CDR3: CAISSGKSSYEQYF
length: 14
V: TRBV10-3
J: TRBJ2-7